This T cell receptor (beta chain) was found in a study of T cell responses to AZD1222 COVID-19 vaccine. The study's findings and limits: White British donors predominated, females outnumbered males, and clonal diversity was possibly underestimated. Rises in breadth and depth of Spike-specific TCRs came after two AZD1222 doses. Baseline seropositivity occurred in only six AZD1222 recipients.

Germline V gene lookup returns CDR1 SGHTA and CDR2 FQGNSA. V was clipped by 3 bases and J by 3 bases, with 6 bases between them. This CDR3 region has 13 residues. A single count supports this clone. The target antigen is unknown. Sequencing was performed with immunoSEQ multiplex PCR; in TCRdb, only in-frame clones are kept and a portion is missing. The sample includes 100,000 to 150,000 clones, approximately 85% of them seen just once. This sequence joins TRBV7-2 and TRBJ1-5; D ambiguous. This clonotype was obtained from an adult in good health. Sequencing used peripheral blood, obtained on day 0 of AZD1222 vaccination. In DNA form, the CDR3 reads TGTGCCAGCAGCTTGGGCCTCAATCAGCCCCAGCATTTT. Its translation: CASSLGLNQPQHF.